The sequence of this T cell receptor (beta chain) was determined in a study of blood T cells in healthy people across ages. Looked up from germline, CDR1 is SGHTA and CDR2 is FQGTGA. The CDR3 length is 15 residues. Trimming removed 5 bases from V and 1 base from J; junction bases left unmatched: 7. A second PCR of about 6 to 12 cycles used a sample-barcoded 5' primer and a J-beta primer mix. TCRdb fed the 5' RACE reads into MiXCR, producing one record per CDR3 protein. Of around 650,000 distinct CDR3 sequences in the sample, less than 40% were seen once. Sequencing input: blood. The TCR originated in a woman aged 80 or over in good health. The V gene is TRBV7-3, the J gene TRBJ2-7; 8 bases line up with TRBD1. The CDR3 reads CASSLTGGDSYEQYF. In DNA, the CDR3 is TGTGCCAGCAGCCTCACAGGGGGTGATTCCTACGAGCAGTACTTC.